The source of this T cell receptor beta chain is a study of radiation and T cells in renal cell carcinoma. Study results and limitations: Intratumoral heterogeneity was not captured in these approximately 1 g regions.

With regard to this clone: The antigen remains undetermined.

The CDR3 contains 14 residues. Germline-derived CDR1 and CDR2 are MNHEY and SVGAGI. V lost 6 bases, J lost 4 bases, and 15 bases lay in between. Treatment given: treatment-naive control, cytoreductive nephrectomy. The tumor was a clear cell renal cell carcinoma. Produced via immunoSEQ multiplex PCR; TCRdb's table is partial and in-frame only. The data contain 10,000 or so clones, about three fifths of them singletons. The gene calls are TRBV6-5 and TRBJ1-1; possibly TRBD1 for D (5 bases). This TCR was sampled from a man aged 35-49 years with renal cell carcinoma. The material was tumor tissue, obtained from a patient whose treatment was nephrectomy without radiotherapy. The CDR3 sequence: CASRPRESATEAFF. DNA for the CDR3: TGTGCCAGCAGACCCAGGGAATCAGCCACTGAAGCTTTCTTT.